These 6 T cell receptor beta chains were sequenced from one sample in a study of cytomegalovirus exposure and HLA in healthy donors. This PCR relied on a set of 60 Vbeta primers and 13 Jbeta primers. The table came from immunoSEQ multiplex PCR; TCRdb's copy has only in-frame clones and leaves some out. The sample carries fewer than 95,000 clones, less than 65% recorded once. The material sequenced was PBMCs. The origin of the receptors is a woman in her 30s in good health and CMV-seronegative.

This clone was picked up a small number of times. This chain connects TRBV2 to TRBJ2-7; 8 bases match TRBD2. The germline CDR1 and CDR2 sequences are SNHLY and FYNNEI. The CDR3 contains 12 residues. V lost 5 bases, J lost 6 bases, and 3 bases stayed unmatched. CDR3 nucleotide sequence: TGTGCCAGCAGTTTTGCGGGAGGCGAGCAGTACTTC. As protein: CASSFAGGEQYF. Filled out from reference TRBV2 and TRBJ2-7, the complete variable domain reads EPEVTQTPSHQVTQMGQEVILRCVPISNHLYFYWYRQILGQKVEFLVSFYNNEISEKSEIFDDQFSVERPDGSNFTLKIRSTKLEDSAMYFCASSFAGGEQYFGPGTRLTVT.

V is TRBV11-2 and J is TRBJ2-3; 8 nucleotides line up with TRBD2. Germline values: CDR1 SGHAT, CDR2 FQNNGV. V lost 7 bases and J lost 2; bases outside the gene matches: 11. CDR3 length: 16 amino acids. CDR3 protein: CASTGRAGGTTDTQYF. CDR3 DNA: TGTGCCAGCACGGGGCGCGCGGGGGGTACCACAGATACGCAGTATTTT.

This clone was detected only a few times. V usage is TRBV4-1 and J usage is TRBJ1-6; TRBD1 agrees at 7 bases. V lost 6 bases, J lost 7 bases, and 18 bases stayed unmatched. The CDR3 spans 18 residues. The germline V gene has CDR1 MGHRA and CDR2 YSYEKL. CDR3 coding DNA: TGCGCCAGCAGGACCACTATCTTCAGGGCAGGGGGAAATTCACCCCTCCACTTT. Translating it yields CASRTTIFRAGGNSPLHF.

This rearrangement joins TRBV28 to TRBJ1-4; no clear D gene. Germline V lookup: CDR1 MDHEN, CDR2 SYDVKM. Deletions cut 3 bases from V and 0 bases from J, with 8 bases between. The CDR3 spans 15 residues. This chain's CDR3 is CASSLLRATNEKLFF. CDR3 DNA sequence: TGTGCCAGCAGTTTGTTGCGGGCAACTAATGAAAAACTGTTTTTT. Looking up the rest from reference TRBV28 and TRBJ1-4 gives the full variable domain: DVKVTQSSRYLVKRTGEKVFLECVQDMDHENMFWYRQDPGLGLRLIYFSYDVKMKEKGDIPEGYSVSREKKERFSLILESASTNQTSMYLCASSLLRATNEKLFFGSGTQLSVL.

This chain connects TRBV21-1 to TRBJ2-2; TRBD2 reflects the table's D call only, with no check against the DNA. TRBV21-1 is noted as a pseudogene. The CDR3 spans 18 residues. The CDR3 DNA reads TGTGCCAGCAGCTTACGGACTAGCGGGGGCCGTCACACCGGGGAGCTGTTTTTT. Translation: CASSLRTSGGRHTGELFF.

CDR3 loop: CASSRQGAPYGYTF. CDR3 sequence (DNA): TGTGCCAGCAGTCGACAGGGGGCCCCCTATGGCTACACCTTC. The chain couples TRBV27 to TRBJ1-2, with TRBD1 identical over 10 bases. Germline values: CDR1 MNHEY, CDR2 SMNVEV (reference sequence). The CDR3 spans 14 residues. With V trimmed by 5 bases and J by 4 bases, 4 bases remained unmatched.